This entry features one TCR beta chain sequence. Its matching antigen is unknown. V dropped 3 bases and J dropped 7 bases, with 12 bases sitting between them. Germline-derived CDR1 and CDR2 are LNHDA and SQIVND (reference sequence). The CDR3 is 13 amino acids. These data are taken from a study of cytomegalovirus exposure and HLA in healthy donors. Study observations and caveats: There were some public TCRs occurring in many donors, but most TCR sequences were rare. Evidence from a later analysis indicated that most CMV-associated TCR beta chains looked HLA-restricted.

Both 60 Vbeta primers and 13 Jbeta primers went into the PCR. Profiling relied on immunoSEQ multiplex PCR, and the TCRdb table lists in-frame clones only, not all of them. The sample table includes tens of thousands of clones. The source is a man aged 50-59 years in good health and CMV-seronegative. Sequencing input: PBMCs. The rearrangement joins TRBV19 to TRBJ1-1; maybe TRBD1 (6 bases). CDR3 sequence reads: CASSILTGDEAFF. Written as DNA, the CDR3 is TGTGCCAGTAGTATCTTGACAGGAGATGAAGCTTTCTTT.